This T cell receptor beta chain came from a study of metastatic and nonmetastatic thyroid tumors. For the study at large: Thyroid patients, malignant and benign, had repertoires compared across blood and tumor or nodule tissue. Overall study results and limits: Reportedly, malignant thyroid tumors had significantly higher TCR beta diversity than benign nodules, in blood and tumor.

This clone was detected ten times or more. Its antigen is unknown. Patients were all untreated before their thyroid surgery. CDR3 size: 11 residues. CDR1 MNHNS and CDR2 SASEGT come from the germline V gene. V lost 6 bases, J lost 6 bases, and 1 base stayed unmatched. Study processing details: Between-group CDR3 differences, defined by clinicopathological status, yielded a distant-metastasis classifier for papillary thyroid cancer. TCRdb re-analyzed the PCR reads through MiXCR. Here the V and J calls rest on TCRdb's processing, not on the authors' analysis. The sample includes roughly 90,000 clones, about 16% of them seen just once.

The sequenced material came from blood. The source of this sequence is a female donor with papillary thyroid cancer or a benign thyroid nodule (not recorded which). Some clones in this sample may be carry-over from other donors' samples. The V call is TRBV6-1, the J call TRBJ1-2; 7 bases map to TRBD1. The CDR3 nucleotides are TGTGCCAGCAGGCAGGGGGATGGCTACACCTTC. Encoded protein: CASRQGDGYTF.